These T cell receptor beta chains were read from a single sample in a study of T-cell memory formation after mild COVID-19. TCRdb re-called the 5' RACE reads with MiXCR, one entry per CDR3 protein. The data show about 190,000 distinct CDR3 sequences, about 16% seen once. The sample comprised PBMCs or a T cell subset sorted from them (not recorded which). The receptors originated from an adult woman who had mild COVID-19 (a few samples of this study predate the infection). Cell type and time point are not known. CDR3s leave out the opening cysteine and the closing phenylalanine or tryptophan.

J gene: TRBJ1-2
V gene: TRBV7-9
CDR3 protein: ASSLAGSDYGYT

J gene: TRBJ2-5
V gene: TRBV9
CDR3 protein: ASSSSPRAQETQY

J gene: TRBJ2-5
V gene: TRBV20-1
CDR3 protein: SARESLTQY

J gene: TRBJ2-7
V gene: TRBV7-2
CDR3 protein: ASSSVAGGPYEQY

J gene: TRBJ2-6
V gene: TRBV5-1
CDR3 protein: ASSLRPQGLSSGANVLT

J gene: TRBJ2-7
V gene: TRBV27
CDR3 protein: ASSGQGRLYEQY

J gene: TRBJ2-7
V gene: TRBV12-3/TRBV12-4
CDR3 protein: ASSFMRGEQY

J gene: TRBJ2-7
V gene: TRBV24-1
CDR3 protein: ATSESGQGRYEQY

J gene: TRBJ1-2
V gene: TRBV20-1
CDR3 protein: SVQGTNGYT

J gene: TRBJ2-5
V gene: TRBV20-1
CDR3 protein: SARDGTRSVETQY

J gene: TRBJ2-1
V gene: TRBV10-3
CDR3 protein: AIRGGQSSYNEQF

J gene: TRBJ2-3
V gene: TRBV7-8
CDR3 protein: ASSLGRLRQDTQY

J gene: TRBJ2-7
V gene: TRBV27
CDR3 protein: ASSTLAGVHEQY

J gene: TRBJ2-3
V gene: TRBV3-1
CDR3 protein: ASSPPENRDRDTQY

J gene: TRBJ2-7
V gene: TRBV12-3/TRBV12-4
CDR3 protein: ASSLEPTYEQY

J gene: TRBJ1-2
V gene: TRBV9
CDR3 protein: ASSSDPGQGDYGYT

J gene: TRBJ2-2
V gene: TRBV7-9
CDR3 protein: ASSSRLAENTGELF

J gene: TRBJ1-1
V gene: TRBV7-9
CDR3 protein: ASSHPSENTEAF

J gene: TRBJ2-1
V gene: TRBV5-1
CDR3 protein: ASSLRQGSNNEQF

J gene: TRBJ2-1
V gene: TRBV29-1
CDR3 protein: SVEASTGYNEQF

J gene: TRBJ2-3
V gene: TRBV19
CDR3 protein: ASSEVAGAADTQY

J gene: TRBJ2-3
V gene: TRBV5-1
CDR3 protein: ASTTGTIPTDTQY

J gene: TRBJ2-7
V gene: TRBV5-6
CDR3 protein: ASSFGRVDEQY

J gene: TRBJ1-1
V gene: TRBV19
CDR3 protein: ASSPQGMNTEAF

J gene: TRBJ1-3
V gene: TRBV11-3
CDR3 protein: ASRRQGAIGNTIY

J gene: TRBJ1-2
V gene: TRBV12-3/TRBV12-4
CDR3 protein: ASSLGSQGANYGYT